This TCR beta chain was sequenced for a study of blood T cell repertoires in COVID-19. Source study methods: Amplifying reference gene primers gave estimates of nucleated cell counts. Assay used: immunoSEQ multiplex PCR; TCRdb lists only in-frame clones, some missing. V and J calls and clone size are given by that table; D and trimming were obtained from the DNA. The sample lists some 200,000 clones, about four fifths seen once, with roughly 7.8% in the top ten. The germline gives CDR1 SQVTM, CDR2 ANQGSEA. This CDR3 spans 13 amino acids. Trimming removed 7 bases at V and 6 bases at J, with 18 bases between. In Seattle, patients joined the study during active infection and were tracked longitudinally.

The origin of this receptor is a woman of 80 years or more with COVID-19, enrolled during active disease. The rearrangement joins TRBV29-1 to TRBJ1-2; D gene unclear. Sequenced input: peripheral blood. CDR3 sequence: CSGAGSLRHGYTF. CDR3 DNA: TGCAGCGGGGCCGGATCCCTCAGGCATGGCTACACCTTC.